One sample yielded the 32 T cell receptor beta chains listed below, sequenced in a study of Ad26.COV2.S vaccination and SARS-CoV-2 variants. Treatment of the sample: some 19 received Ad26.COV2.S at low or high dose, single or two shots; roughly five received placebo; per-sample allocation not given. Collection of the samples took place on day 63 after the first injection of vaccine or placebo. Clones were read by immunoSEQ multiplex PCR, and TCRdb kept only the in-frame ones, dropping some. The sample records 350,000 to 550,000 clones, about 91% being singletons. Material: peripheral blood, obtained in a trial of Ad26.COV2.S vaccine versus placebo. The source of these receptors is a person aged 18-60 years who received the Ad26.COV2.S COVID-19 vaccine or a placebo.

This clone occurred once. This chain uses TRBV5-1 with TRBJ2-2, with 7 bases fitting TRBD2. Germline values: CDR1 SGHRS, CDR2 YFSETQ. J gave up 0 bases and V 4 bases, and 3 bases lay outside the gene matches. The CDR3 consists of 15 residues. The CDR3 protein is CASSKGLPNTGELFF. The CDR3 nucleotides are TGCGCCAGCAGCAAGGGACTACCGAACACCGGGGAGCTGTTTTTT. The full variable domain, with the rest looked up from reference TRBV5-1 and TRBJ2-2, is KAGVTQTPRYLIKTRGQQVTLSCSPISGHRSVSWYQQTPGQGLQFLFEYFSETQRNKGNFPGRFSGRQFSNSRSEMNVSTLELGDSALYLCASSKGLPNTGELFFGEGSRLTVL.

The CDR3 loop is CATRMYRESYEQYF. The CDR3 DNA is TGTGCCACCAGGATGTACAGGGAGAGCTACGAGCAGTACTTC. The chain is built from TRBV27 and TRBJ2-7; possible D gene TRBD1, 6 bases. CDR3 length: 14 residues. V dropped 10 bases and J dropped 3 bases, with 19 bases sitting between them. Germline lookup yields CDR1 MNHEY and CDR2 SMNVEV (reference sequence).

This sequence joins TRBV2 and TRBJ2-7; maybe TRBD2 (5 bases). V gave up 8 bases and J gave up 5 bases, with 16 bases separating them. Germline V gene sequence: CDR1 SNHLY, CDR2 FYNNEI. This CDR3 comprises 13 residues. CDR3 nucleotide sequence: TGTGCCAGCGGTGGGGAGTCAAGCGACGAGCAGTACTTC. Its protein product is CASGGESSDEQYF.

V usage is TRBV6-1 and J usage is TRBJ2-2; D is uncertain. V lost 2 bases and J 0 bases, leaving 10 bases between the germline ends. Germline V gene data show CDR1 as MNHNS and CDR2 as SASEGT. The CDR3 sequence is 16 residues long. In DNA form, the CDR3 reads TGTGCCAGCAGTGAAATGGACCTTACGAACACCGGGGAGCTGTTTTTT. This gives the protein CASSEMDLTNTGELFF.

The V gene is TRBV4-1, the J gene TRBJ1-5; tentatively, D is TRBD1 (5 bases). This CDR3 spans 18 amino acids. CDR1 MGHRA and CDR2 YSYEKL come from the germline V gene. Trimming took 4 bases from V and 0 from J, leaving 19 bases between them. The CDR3 loop is CASSLNFFRENSNQPQHF. The CDR3 region has the DNA TGCGCCAGCAGCCTCAACTTCTTCAGGGAAAATAGCAATCAGCCCCAGCATTTT.

The chain has TRBV11-2 and TRBJ1-2; D unclear. Germline V gene sequence: CDR1 SGHAT, CDR2 FQNNGV. The CDR3 is made up of 12 amino acids. Trimming pared 5 bases from V and 8 bases from J, leaving 12 bases between. The CDR3 DNA is TGTGCCAGCAGCAGCTTCAGTTCCGGCTACACCTTC. This gives the protein CASSSFSSGYTF.

This clone was seen more than once but under ten times. In the same sample, other DNA sequences code for this CDR3. The V gene is TRBV5-4, the J gene TRBJ2-7; D is ambiguous. The CDR3 totals 14 residues. Germline CDR1 and CDR2: SGHNT and YYREEE (reference sequence). Trimming left V 4 bases short and J 0 bases short, with 11 bases between. The CDR3 is CASSLDLSSYEQYF. In DNA, the CDR3 is TGTGCCAGCAGCCTCGACTTATCCTCCTACGAGCAGTACTTC.

A single count supports this clone. This chain uses TRBV13 with TRBJ1-4; D is ambiguous. In germline, CDR1 is PRHDT, CDR2 FYEKMQ (reference sequence). This CDR3 has 13 amino acids. The ends were cut back, 5 bases at V and 6 bases at J, with 10 bases in the middle. The CDR3, as DNA: TGTGCCAGCAGCCGTGGACTGGATGAAAAACTGTTTTTT. Protein sequence: CASSRGLDEKLFF.

In this sample, this clone turned up once. The chain couples TRBV28 to TRBJ2-4; D might be TRBD1 (5 bases). This CDR3 is built from 14 residues. V was trimmed by 2 bases and J by 6 bases, leaving 11 bases between them. Germline values: CDR1 MDHEN, CDR2 SYDVKM. CDR3 nucleotide sequence: TGTGCCAGCAGTTTAGGCACGACAGTAAACATTCAGTACTTC. Translation gives CASSLGTTVNIQYF. Supplemented by reference TRBV28 and TRBJ2-4, the full variable domain reads DVKVTQSSRYLVKRTGEKVFLECVQDMDHENMFWYRQDPGLGLRLIYFSYDVKMKEKGDIPEGYSVSREKKERFSLILESASTNQTSMYLCASSLGTTVNIQYFGAGTRLSVL.

The gene calls are TRBV7-3 and TRBJ2-5; the D is unclear. This CDR3 has 14 amino acids. V dropped 5 bases and J dropped 1 base, with 11 bases sitting between them. The germline CDR1 and CDR2 sequences are SGHTA and FQGTGA. The CDR3 DNA is TGTGCCAGCAGCCTCGTCGGTAGCCAAGAGACCCAGTACTTC. This translates into CASSLVGSQETQYF.

In this sample, this clone turned up once. The genes are TRBV18 and TRBJ2-7, with D tentatively TRBD1 (5 bases). The germline V and J ends were trimmed by 3 bases and 5 bases, with 23 bases remaining between them. The CDR3 sequence is 17 residues long. Germline lookup yields CDR1 KGHSH and CDR2 LQKENI. DNA of the CDR3: TGTGCCAGCTCACCGTCTAAGGGTTTAGGGGCAAGCCACGAGCAGTACGTC. Its translation is CASSPSKGLGASHEQYV.

The chain joins TRBV15 to TRBJ2-5; D is possibly TRBD1 or TRBD2 (5 bases each). The CDR3 loop spans 15 amino acids. Germline CDR1 reads LNHNV; CDR2 reads YYDKDF (reference sequence). V shed 1 base and J shed 2 bases, with 11 bases lying between them. CDR3: CATSRGGAGQETQYF. The CDR3 DNA sequence: TGTGCCACCAGCAGAGGGGGAGCAGGGCAAGAGACCCAGTACTTC.

The chain has TRBV6-2 or TRBV6-3 and TRBJ1-6; no definite D call. The V and J ends lost 6 bases and 0 bases respectively, with 15 bases between them. The CDR3 spans 17 residues. Germline values: CDR1 MNHEY, CDR2 SVGEGT. CDR3 nucleotide sequence: TGTGCCAGCAGCCAGCCCCCTCTCAGCTCCTATAATTCACCCCTCCACTTT. It codes for CASSQPPLSSYNSPLHF.

A note on this clone: One end of the junction varies from germline; a read error may be responsible. The rearrangement joins TRBV18 to TRBJ1-3; 10 positions match TRBD1. Germline V gene sequence: CDR1 KGHSH, CDR2 LQKENI. The CDR3 spans 16 residues. The CDR3 here is CASSLGQGSSGSTIYF. The CDR3 DNA sequence: TGTGCCAGCTCACTGGGACAGGGGAGCTCTGGAAGCACCATATATTTT.

This clone is a singleton in its sample. The chain's CDR3 is CASSPPASMNTEAFF. CDR3 bases: TGTGCCAGCTCACCACCGGCAAGTATGAACACTGAAGCTTTCTTT. V gene TRBV18 combines with J gene TRBJ1-1; D gene unclear. This CDR3 contains 15 residues. The V gene's germline CDR1 is KGHSH and CDR2 LQKENI. Trimming took 0 bases from V and 0 from J, leaving 8 bases between them.

The rearrangement links TRBV2 to TRBJ1-1; no reliable D call. The CDR3 loop spans 11 amino acids. The germline V gene has CDR1 SNHLY and CDR2 FYNNEI. Deletions cut 5 bases from V and 7 bases from J, with 8 bases between. CDR3 DNA: TGTGCCAGCAGTCTCTCAGGTGAAGCTTTCTTT. Translated: CASSLSGEAFF.

V gene TRBV5-8 combines with J gene TRBJ2-1; possible D gene TRBD1, 6 bases. Deletions cut 2 bases from V and 1 base from J, with 10 bases between. This CDR3 is 15 amino acids long. Germline-derived CDR1 and CDR2 are SGHTS and YDEGEE. The CDR3 DNA reads TGTGCCAGCAGCTTTACAGGGAATTCCTACAATGAGCAGTTCTTC. It encodes CASSFTGNSYNEQFF.

The chain uses TRBV4-1 and TRBJ1-2; D not certain. V was trimmed by 0 bases and J by 4 bases, leaving 15 bases between them. In germline, CDR1 is MGHRA, CDR2 YSYEKL. The CDR3 contains 16 residues. CDR3 DNA sequence: TGCGCCAGCAGCCAAGATGGGAGAGGGAGAGGCTATGGCTACACCTTC. Residues: CASSQDGRGRGYGYTF.

The gene calls are TRBV5-1 and TRBJ2-1; 7 bases agree with TRBD2. CDR3 length: 15 amino acids. V lost 3 bases and J lost 2; bases outside the gene matches: 5. CDR1 and CDR2 (germline): SGHRS, YFSETQ. This CDR3 reads CASSYGTTTYNEQFF. In DNA, the CDR3 is TGCGCCAGCAGCTACGGGACTACGACCTACAATGAGCAGTTCTTC.

The chain couples TRBV24-1 to TRBJ2-5; the D gene is possibly TRBD2 (7 bases). The CDR3 totals 12 residues. Germline V gene data show CDR1 as KGHDR and CDR2 as SFDVKD. Trimming cost V 9 bases and J 4 bases, with 11 bases left between them. The CDR3 sequence is CATSGGLETQYF. The CDR3 DNA reads as TGTGCCACCTCGGGGGGCCTAGAGACCCAGTACTTC.

The genes are TRBV29-1 and TRBJ2-3, with 8 bases identical to TRBD1. J lost 0 bases, V lost 7 bases, and 9 bases had no gene match. The CDR3 runs 15 residues. Germline CDR1 is SQVTM and CDR2 is ANQGSEA. CDR3 DNA: TGCAGCGGTACTACAGGGGGGACTAGCACAGATACGCAGTATTTT. Translated: CSGTTGGTSTDTQYF.

As regards this clone: Different DNA sequences within this sample yield the same CDR3. This chain's CDR3 is CASSPREETQYF. In DNA, the CDR3 is TGTGCCAGCTCACCAAGGGAAGAGACCCAGTACTTC. This chain uses TRBV18 with TRBJ2-5; D remains unclear. V was trimmed by 2 bases and J by 3 bases, leaving 4 bases between them. CDR1 and CDR2 from the germline V gene are KGHSH and LQKENI. The CDR3 is 12 residues long.

CDR3 in DNA: TGTGCCAGCAGCTCCCGCTCTGGAAACACCATATATTTT. Protein: CASSSRSGNTIYF. The V gene is TRBV9, the J gene TRBJ1-3; D is unresolved. V dropped 4 bases and J dropped 0 bases, with 5 bases sitting between them. Germline V gene data show CDR1 as SGDLS and CDR2 as YYNGEE. The CDR3 spans 13 residues. The complete variable domain, with remaining parts taken from reference TRBV9 and TRBJ1-3, reads DSGVTQTPKHLITATGQRVTLRCSPRSGDLSVYWYQQSLDQGLQFLIQYYNGEERAKGNILERFSAQQFPDLHSELNLSSLELGDSALYFCASSSRSGNTIYFGEGSWLTVV.

This chain links TRBV6-1 with TRBJ1-1; TRBD1 is a possible D gene (5 bases). V dropped 2 bases and J dropped 3 bases, with 10 bases sitting between them. The CDR3 covers 14 residues. CDR1 and CDR2 from the germline V gene are MNHNS and SASEGT. The CDR3 here is CASSERGHDTEAFF. The CDR3 DNA reads TGTGCCAGCAGTGAAAGGGGCCACGACACTGAAGCTTTCTTT.

This chain connects TRBV2 to TRBJ2-4; D may be TRBD1 (6 bases). This CDR3 is 17 amino acids long. Trimming took off 2 bases at V and 2 bases at J, with 16 bases between the two ends. Germline lookup yields CDR1 SNHLY and CDR2 FYNNEI. The CDR3 protein is CASSEPGQGMPKNIQYF. The CDR3 DNA follows: TGTGCCAGCAGTGAACCCGGTCAGGGGATGCCCAAAAACATTCAGTACTTC. Combining the CDR3 with reference TRBV2 and TRBJ2-4 gives the whole variable domain EPEVTQTPSHQVTQMGQEVILRCVPISNHLYFYWYRQILGQKVEFLVSFYNNEISEKSEIFDDQFSVERPDGSNFTLKIRSTKLEDSAMYFCASSEPGQGMPKNIQYFGAGTRLSVL.

This sequence joins TRBV24-1 and TRBJ2-5, with a possible D match to TRBD1 (5 bases). V shed 2 bases and J shed 3 bases, with 6 bases lying between them. This CDR3 region has 13 residues. The germline V gene encodes CDR1 KGHDR and CDR2 SFDVKD. CDR3 loop: CATSDSTEETQYF. The CDR3 DNA reads TGTGCCACCAGTGATTCGACAGAAGAGACCCAGTACTTC.

V is TRBV19 and J is TRBJ1-4, with TRBD1 matching 8 bases. Germline values: CDR1 LNHDA, CDR2 SQIVND (reference sequence). J lost 6 bases, V lost 1 base, and 4 bases had no gene match. The CDR3 is 15 residues long. Written as DNA, the CDR3 is TGTGCCAGTAGTATAGTTACAGGGGGTTATGAAAAACTGTTTTTT. It specifies CASSIVTGGYEKLFF.

The genes are TRBV24-1 and TRBJ2-1; 7 bases map to TRBD2. The CDR3 spans 15 residues. Per the germline V gene, CDR1 is KGHDR and CDR2 is SFDVKD. After removal of 5 bases from V and 0 bases from J, the junction contained 3 bases not matched to a gene. CDR3 nucleotide sequence: TGTGCCACCAGTGCGGGGAGGGACTCCTACAATGAGCAGTTCTTC. Encoded protein: CATSAGRDSYNEQFF.

The rearrangement joins TRBV13 to TRBJ1-4; D remains unclear. V was clipped by 0 bases and J by 3 bases, with 14 bases between them. The CDR3 runs 17 residues. Germline V lookup: CDR1 PRHDT, CDR2 FYEKMQ (reference sequence). The CDR3: CASSLGYEGPANEKLFF. The CDR3 region has the DNA TGTGCCAGCAGCTTAGGATACGAGGGTCCGGCTAATGAAAAACTGTTTTTT.

V usage is TRBV4-1 and J usage is TRBJ2-1, with 8 bases matching TRBD1. The CDR3 is 16 residues long. The germline V gene encodes CDR1 MGHRA and CDR2 YSYEKL. The ends lost 4 bases at V and 4 bases at J; junction bases unmatched: 9. This CDR3 is CASSLNRDRTYNEQFF. The DNA of the CDR3 is TGCGCCAGCAGCCTAAACCGGGACAGGACTTACAATGAGCAGTTCTTC.

Only one count was recorded for this clone. The V call is TRBV6-2 or TRBV6-3, the J call TRBJ2-2; possible D gene TRBD1, 5 bases. The CDR3 contains 14 residues. CDR1 is MNHEY, CDR2 SVGEGT, per germline. Trimming took 2 bases from V and 3 from J, leaving 7 bases between them. For the CDR3, the DNA is TGTGCCAGCAGTTACGACAGATACACCGGGGAGCTGTTTTTT. Translation: CASSYDRYTGELFF.

V is TRBV3-1 (or the pseudogene TRBV3-2) and J is TRBJ1-2, with 7 bases identical to TRBD1. The CDR3 has 15 residues. Germline assignment: CDR1 LGHDT and CDR2 YNNKEL (reference sequence). V dropped 1 base and J dropped 2; count of bases not matched to a gene: 4. CDR3 sequence: CASSQGTGENYGYTF. CDR3 coding DNA: TGTGCCAGCAGCCAAGGCACAGGGGAGAACTATGGCTACACCTTC.